Given below is one T cell receptor (beta chain) in context. Participant age was about 18 to 95 years, and participants resided in about 25 US areas. The CDR3 sequence is 15 residues long. Trimming removed 5 bases from V and 7 bases from J; junction bases left unmatched: 8. Germline V lookup: CDR1 SEHNR, CDR2 FQNEAQ (reference sequence). Original analysis: How many nucleated cells were present was estimated from reference gene primer amplification. Assay used: immunoSEQ multiplex PCR; TCRdb lists only in-frame clones, some missing. D and trimming were read from the DNA, whereas the V and J calls and clone size are those reported in that table. The sample holds roughly 270,000 clones, 85% seen once. The data originate from a study of blood T cell repertoires in COVID-19.

This receptor was taken from a woman aged 45-60 years who had recovered from COVID-19. J is TRBJ2-1 and V is TRBV7-9, with 10 bases that match TRBD2. The sequencing sample was made of PBMCs or T cells enriched from blood (not recorded which). The CDR3 DNA sequence: TGTGCCAGCAGCGTATCTAGCGGGAGACGGAATGAGCAGTTCTTC. Amino acid sequence: CASSVSSGRRNEQFF.